This TCR beta chain derives from a study of human T cells and chemical hapten exposure. This CDR3 has 13 amino acids. Trimming stripped 8 bases from V and 3 bases from J, with 11 bases between. The germline V gene encodes CDR1 SNHLY and CDR2 FYNNEI. Time point defined: pre-sensitization, week 0. Treatment defined: therapeutic diphenylcyclopropenone sensitization with weekly scalp DPC. TCRdb ran MiXCR on the RACE reads and lists one entry per CDR3 protein. This table holds roughly 250,000 distinct CDR3 sequences, 7% to 10% found once. This clonotype has a handful of counts. This sample comprised whole blood, obtained in connection with sensitization to the hapten diphenylcyclopropenone (DPC). This TCR derives from a woman between 40 and 50 years old with alopecia areata. Some clones in this sample may be carry-over from other donors' samples. The chain combines TRBV2 with TRBJ1-5; D possibly corresponds to TRBD1 (6 bases). CDR3: CASHGTLNQPQHF. CDR3 nucleotides: TGTGCCAGCCACGGGACACTCAATCAGCCCCAGCATTTT.